This entry describes one T cell receptor (beta chain). What it recognizes is unknown. Documented treatment: oral pan-JAK inhibitor, 5-10 mg twice daily. In alopecia areata patients, both lesional scalp punch biopsies and peripheral blood were collected. Extracted RNA was reverse transcribed into cDNA, the sequencing template. TCRdb's table, derived via immunoSEQ multiplex PCR, lists solely in-frame clones and lacks some. The repertoire holds 120,000 or so clones, with less than 75% as singletons. The sample originates from a study of CD8+ T cells in alopecia areata. On the study more broadly: The drug, oral tofacitinib, was given to treated patients at 5 to 10 mg twice daily.

Overall study findings and caveats: Tofacitinib significantly decreased scalp clonality and expanded CD8+ clones among top 100.

CDR1 SGDLS and CDR2 YYNGEE come from the germline V gene. V was shortened by 2 bases and J by 3 bases, with 14 bases between the two germline ends. The CDR3 length is 15 residues. The V call is TRBV9, the J call TRBJ1-2, with D maybe TRBD1 (6 bases). The receptor was derived from a human donor with alopecia areata. Sequencing used CD8+ T cells sorted from blood, obtained at week 4, from a patient treated with tofacitinib. The CDR3 nucleotides read TGTGCCAGCAGCGTGGACCAGGGGACTCACTATGGCTACACCTTC. This translates into CASSVDQGTHYGYTF. Supplemented by reference TRBV9 and TRBJ1-2, the full variable domain reads DSGVTQTPKHLITATGQRVTLRCSPRSGDLSVYWYQQSLDQGLQFLIQYYNGEERAKGNILERFSAQQFPDLHSELNLSSLELGDSALYFCASSVDQGTHYGYTFGSGTRLTVV.